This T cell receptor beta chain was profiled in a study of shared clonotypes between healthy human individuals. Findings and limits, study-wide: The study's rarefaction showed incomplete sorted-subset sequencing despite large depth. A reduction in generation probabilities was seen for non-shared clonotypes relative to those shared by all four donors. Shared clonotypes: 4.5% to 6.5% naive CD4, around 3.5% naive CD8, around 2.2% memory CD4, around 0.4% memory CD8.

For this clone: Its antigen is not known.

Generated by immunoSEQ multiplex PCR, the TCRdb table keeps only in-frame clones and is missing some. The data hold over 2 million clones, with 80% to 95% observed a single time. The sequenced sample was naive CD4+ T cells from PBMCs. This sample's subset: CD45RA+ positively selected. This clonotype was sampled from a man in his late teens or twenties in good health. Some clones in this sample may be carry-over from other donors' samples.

CDR3 sequence: CASSYSGQGPAEQYF. The CDR3 nucleotides read TGTGCCAGCAGTTACTCGGGACAGGGGCCAGCCGAGCAGTACTTC. The chain combines TRBV6-5 with TRBJ2-7, with 10 bases lining up with TRBD1. The ends lost 0 bases at V and 6 bases at J; junction bases unmatched: 5. The CDR3 is made up of 15 amino acids. Germline V gene sequence: CDR1 MNHEY, CDR2 SVGAGI.